Listed below are T cell receptor beta chains from one sample, sequenced in a study of T cells in Graves' hyperthyroidism and ophthalmopathy. From the multiplex PCR reads, TCRdb called clonotypes with MiXCR, one entry per CDR3 protein. This table holds about 640,000 distinct CDR3 sequences, around 21% found once. Sequencing was performed on blood. The receptors were gathered from a man aged 25-45 years with Graves' ophthalmopathy. Both conserved end residues are part of each CDR3. D genes are given only for firm matches. Rows give clone size only sometimes, using once, few, many, or a class for an expanded clone.

v_gene: TRBV12-3/TRBV12-4
d_gene: TRBD2
abundance: many
j_gene: TRBJ2-7
CDR3nt: TGTGCCAGCGGGGGGGAGGGCCTCCAAGCGCCCTACGAGCAGTACTTC
CDR3aa: CASGGEGLQAPYEQYF

v_gene: TRBV27
d_gene: .
abundance: once
j_gene: TRBJ1-5
CDR3nt: TGTGCCAGCGGGATGACAGAAAATCAGCCCCAGCATTTT
CDR3aa: CASGMTENQPQHF

v_gene: TRBV28
d_gene: .
abundance: few
j_gene: TRBJ2-7
CDR3nt: TGTGCCAGCAGTCCTGTTGAAAAGAGCTACGAGCAGTACTTC
CDR3aa: CASSPVEKSYEQYF

v_gene: TRBV20-1
d_gene: TRBD2
abundance: few
j_gene: TRBJ2-5
CDR3nt: TGCAGTGCTCCCCGGACTAGCGGCCTTTCAGAGACCCAGTACTTC
CDR3aa: CSAPRTSGLSETQYF

v_gene: TRBV5-1
d_gene: .
abundance: many
j_gene: TRBJ2-7
CDR3nt: TGCGCCAGCAGCCCTAGCCCGGGGTTGACAGCCTACGAGCAGTACTTC
CDR3aa: CASSPSPGLTAYEQYF

v_gene: TRBV29-1
d_gene: .
abundance: many
j_gene: TRBJ2-5
CDR3nt: TGCAGCGTCGCCCAGACGGAGACCCAGTACTTC
CDR3aa: CSVAQTETQYF

v_gene: TRBV29-1
d_gene: .
abundance: .
j_gene: TRBJ2-7
CDR3nt: TGCAGCGTTGAGCTCGAACTCGGCGAGCAGTACTTC
CDR3aa: CSVELELGEQYF

v_gene: TRBV9
d_gene: .
abundance: few
j_gene: TRBJ1-6
CDR3nt: TGTGCCAGCAGCGTAGAAGGGTTTCAATCACCCCTCCACTTT
CDR3aa: CASSVEGFQSPLHF

v_gene: TRBV5-1
d_gene: .
abundance: many
j_gene: TRBJ2-5
CDR3nt: TGCGCCAGCAGCTTGGAGGGGCTAGTTGGAGAGACCCAGTACTTC
CDR3aa: CASSLEGLVGETQYF

v_gene: TRBV3-1
d_gene: TRBD2
abundance: few
j_gene: TRBJ2-7
CDR3nt: TGTGCCAGCAGCCAGCGACTCGGGACTATCTCCTACGAGCAGTACTTC
CDR3aa: CASSQRLGTISYEQYF

v_gene: TRBV6-1
d_gene: TRBD2
abundance: .
j_gene: TRBJ2-7
CDR3nt: TGTGCCAGCAGTGAATGGGCGGGAGTGACCTACGAGCAGTACTTC
CDR3aa: CASSEWAGVTYEQYF

v_gene: TRBV5-1
d_gene: .
abundance: many
j_gene: TRBJ1-6
CDR3nt: TGCGCCAGCAGCTCCAGGGCCAGGGCGCAGTCACCCCTCCACTTT
CDR3aa: CASSSRARAQSPLHF

v_gene: TRBV3-1
d_gene: .
abundance: many
j_gene: TRBJ1-1
CDR3nt: TGTGCCAGCAGCCAAGGGGGGGGTTTTAACACTGAAGCTTTCTTT
CDR3aa: CASSQGGGFNTEAFF

v_gene: TRBV14
d_gene: .
abundance: many
j_gene: TRBJ2-1
CDR3nt: TGTGCCAGCAGCCAAGCCTATTACAATGAGCAGTTCTTC
CDR3aa: CASSQAYYNEQFF

v_gene: TRBV24-1
d_gene: .
abundance: .
j_gene: TRBJ2-1
CDR3nt: TGTGCCACCGGTCCGGGGGAGTCCTACAATGAGCAGTTCTTC
CDR3aa: CATGPGESYNEQFF